This T cell receptor (beta chain) was documented in a study of T cell repertoires in cytomegalovirus infection. TCRdb reprocessed the reads with MiXCR, giving one entry per CDR3 protein. In the table there are 250,000 or so distinct CDR3 sequences, roughly 9.1% of which are singletons. In its sample, this clonotype was seen many times. Germline V CDR1 and CDR2: SGHVS, FQNEAQ. Trimming cost V 4 bases and J 0 bases; bases outside gene matches: 13. This CDR3 contains 19 residues. The specimen was PBMCs. The chain combines TRBV7-8 with TRBJ1-5, with 9 bases identical to TRBD1. The TCR comes from a human donor in good health (CMV status not recorded). Some clones in this sample may be carry-over from other donors' samples. CDR3 loop: CASSSTDRGVRDSNQPQHF. CDR3 sequence (DNA): TGTGCCAGCAGCTCCACTGACAGGGGGGTACGGGATAGCAATCAGCCCCAGCATTTT.